Reported below is one T cell receptor (beta chain). What it binds is not known. CDR3 length: 15 residues. The germline CDR1 and CDR2 sequences are MGHDK and SYGVNS. V was pared by 6 bases and J by 9 bases, with 9 bases of the junction left unmatched. This sample was included in a study of cytomegalovirus exposure and HLA in healthy donors. As for the study in general: An early release of data contained roughly 86 million unique TCRs, which came from HLA-typed donors.

Study-wide results and limits: Indistinguishable V segments such as TRBV6-2 and TRBV6-3 were excluded. Researchers reportedly found TCR beta sequences accurately predicted most subjects' HLA-A and HLA-B alleles.

The study ran its PCR with 60 Vbeta and 13 Jbeta primers. This table comes from immunoSEQ multiplex PCR, and its TCRdb copy is limited to in-frame clones, with some not included. Among about 190,000 clones, approximately 79% were seen once, and the ten largest hold less than 2%. The V call is TRBV25-1, the J call TRBJ1-4; the match to TRBD1 covers 11 bases. The sequenced material came from PBMCs. The sequence was obtained from a woman between 18 and 30 years old in good health and CMV-seronegative. CDR3 sequence: CASSPRGTGGQKLFF. The CDR3 region has the DNA TGTGCCAGCAGCCCAAGGGGGACAGGGGGACAAAAACTGTTTTTT.